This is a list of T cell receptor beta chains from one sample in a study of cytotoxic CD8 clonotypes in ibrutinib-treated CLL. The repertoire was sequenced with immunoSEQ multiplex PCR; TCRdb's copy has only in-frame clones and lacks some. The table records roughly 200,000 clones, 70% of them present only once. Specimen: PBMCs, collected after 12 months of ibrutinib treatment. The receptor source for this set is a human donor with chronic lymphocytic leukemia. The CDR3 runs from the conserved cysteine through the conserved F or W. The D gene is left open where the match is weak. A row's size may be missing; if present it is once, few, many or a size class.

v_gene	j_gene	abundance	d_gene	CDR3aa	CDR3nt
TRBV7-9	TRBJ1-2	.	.	CASSLDPNYGYTF	TGTGCCAGCAGCTTAGACCCGAACTATGGCTACACCTTC
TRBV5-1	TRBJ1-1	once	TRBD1	CASSWTGLNTEAFF	TGCGCCAGCAGCTGGACAGGGCTGAACACTGAAGCTTTCTTT
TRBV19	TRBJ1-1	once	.	CASTDPGLNTEAFF	TGTGCCAGTACCGACCCTGGCTTGAACACTGAAGCTTTCTTT
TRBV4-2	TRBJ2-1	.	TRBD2	CASSPAGTTEQFF	TGTGCCAGCAGCCCAGCCGGGACTACTGAGCAGTTCTTC
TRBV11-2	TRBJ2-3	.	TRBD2	CASSPGRVPPTDTQYF	TGTGCCAGCAGCCCTGGGAGGGTTCCCCCCACAGATACGCAGTATTTT
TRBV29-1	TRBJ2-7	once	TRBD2	CSVEVTDGLAASYEQYF	TGCAGCGTTGAAGTTACCGACGGACTAGCGGCCTCCTACGAGCAGTACTTC
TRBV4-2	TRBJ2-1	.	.	CASSQGLGGGNEQFF	TGTGCCAGCAGCCAAGGGTTAGGGGGGGGCAATGAGCAGTTCTTC
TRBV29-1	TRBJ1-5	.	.	CSVGWGNQPQHF	TGCAGCGTTGGTTGGGGCAATCAGCCCCAGCATTTT
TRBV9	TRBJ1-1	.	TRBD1	CASSVAPTGMNTEAFF	TGTGCCAGCAGCGTAGCCCCGACAGGGATGAACACTGAAGCTTTCTTT
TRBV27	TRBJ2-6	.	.	CASIGLNSGANVLTF	TGTGCCAGCATAGGCTTAAACTCTGGGGCCAACGTCCTGACTTTC
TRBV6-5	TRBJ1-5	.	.	CASSLGVNRPQHF	TGTGCCAGCAGTTTAGGGGTCAATCGGCCCCAGCATTTT
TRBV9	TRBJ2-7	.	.	CASSVGSRDYEQYF	TGTGCCAGCAGCGTAGGCTCCAGAGACTACGAGCAGTACTTC